What follows describes a single T cell receptor (beta chain). Its antigen is not known. There are 15 residues in the CDR3. Trimming took 1 base from V and 6 from J; bases not matched to a gene: 4. Germline CDR1 reads SNHLY; CDR2 reads FYNNEI. Deep-level settings were used for running the assay. Produced via immunoSEQ multiplex PCR; TCRdb's table is partial and in-frame only. The table records roughly 600,000 clones, 95% to 98% of them present only once. The data were obtained in a study of shared clonotypes between healthy human individuals. In the naive CD8 group, cells lacked CD45RO and were positively selected for CCR7, so terminally differentiated effector memory CD45RA+ cells were left out. Findings and limits, study-wide: Larger richness was generally estimated for naive than memory subsets. Shared across a few donors were around 4.7% of the naive CD4 clonotypes. In having few donors, the study represented limited genetic and exposure-history diversity.

Sequenced sample: naive CD8+ T cells sorted from blood. The chain recombines TRBV2 with TRBJ2-1; 9 nucleotides align to TRBD2. The receptor was derived from a man younger than 45 in good health. In nucleotides, the CDR3 is TGTGCCAGCAGTGAAGGCGGGAGGGCCCTCAATGAGCAGTTCTTC. Its protein is CASSEGGRALNEQFF. The complete variable domain, with remaining parts taken from reference TRBV2 and TRBJ2-1, reads EPEVTQTPSHQVTQMGQEVILRCVPISNHLYFYWYRQILGQKVEFLVSFYNNEISEKSEIFDDQFSVERPDGSNFTLKIRSTKLEDSAMYFCASSEGGRALNEQFFGPGTRLTVL.